The 10 T cell receptor beta chains below come from one sample, sequenced in a study of cytomegalovirus exposure and HLA in healthy donors. Generated by immunoSEQ multiplex PCR, the TCRdb table keeps only in-frame clones and is missing some. The sample includes a few hundred thousand clones, over 80% of them seen just once. The sample was PBMCs. The source is a woman in her 30s in good health and CMV-seropositive.

J is TRBJ1-5 and V is TRBV10-3; possible D gene TRBD1, 6 bases. There are 19 residues in the CDR3. Germline lookup yields CDR1 ENHRY and CDR2 SYGVKD. The V end was cut by 0 bases, the J end by 5 bases, with 23 bases between. This CDR3 reads CAISESHWLGQKDDQPQHF. The CDR3 region has the DNA TGTGCCATCAGTGAGTCACATTGGCTGGGACAAAAGGACGATCAGCCCCAGCATTTT.

This sequence joins TRBV6-1 and TRBJ2-1; 9 nucleotides match TRBD2. The CDR3 runs to 16 residues. Germline CDR1 and CDR2: MNHNS and SASEGT. V lost 1 base and J lost 7; bases outside the gene matches: 8. The CDR3 bases are TGTGCCAGCAGTGAAGTAGCGGCTAGCGGGATGAATGAGCAGTTCTTC. It specifies CASSEVAASGMNEQFF.

The J gene is TRBJ2-3, the V gene TRBV5-1; maybe TRBD2 (5 bases). With 0 bases removed from V and 0 bases from J, the gap between germline ends came to 29 bases. From germline, CDR1 is SGHRS and CDR2 YFSETQ. CDR3 length: 22 amino acids. The CDR3 nucleotides read TGCGCCAGCAGCTTGGTAATTTCGCCTATTGCGGAGGCCTTAGATAGCACAGATACGCAGTATTTT. Translated: CASSLVISPIAEALDSTDTQYF.

V is TRBV6-1 and J is TRBJ1-2; 7 bases are shared with TRBD1. Germline CDR1 MNHNS, CDR2 SASEGT. The CDR3 consists of 13 residues. The junction had 10 bases not matched to a gene; V was cut back by 7 bases and J by 8 bases. The CDR3: CASNAGTDEGYTF. The CDR3 region has the DNA TGTGCCAGCAATGCCGGGACAGATGAGGGCTACACCTTC.

This clone was seen only once. The chain joins TRBV6-5 to TRBJ1-2; D uncertain. V gave up 6 bases and J gave up 10 bases, with 21 bases separating them. CDR1 and CDR2 from the germline V gene are MNHEY and SVGAGI. This CDR3 is built from 14 residues. The chain's CDR3 is CASSPVKGHVDYTF. CDR3 in DNA: TGTGCCAGCAGCCCCGTGAAGGGCCATGTTGACTACACCTTC.

The chain is built from TRBV7-3 and TRBJ1-2; 7 bases align to TRBD1. CDR3 length: 13 residues. Trimming cost V 6 bases and J 6 bases; bases outside gene matches: 7. The germline CDR1 and CDR2 sequences are SGHTA and FQGTGA. The CDR3 spells CASSLDRSNGYTF. CDR3 nucleotides: TGTGCCAGCAGTTTGGACAGGTCAAATGGCTACACCTTC.

The V call is TRBV29-1, the J call TRBJ2-1; 14 bases are a match to TRBD2. Germline V CDR1 and CDR2: SQVTM, ANQGSEA. Unmatched junction bases numbered 8, after V lost 2 bases and J lost 8 bases. CDR3 length: 16 amino acids. The CDR3 DNA reads as TGCAGCGTTGAACCGGCTCCGGGACTAGCGGGAGATGAGCAGTTCTTC. It translates to CSVEPAPGLAGDEQFF.

This chain links TRBV29-1 with TRBJ1-1; D is unclear. Germline assignment: CDR1 SQVTM and CDR2 ANQGSEA. Trimming stripped 4 bases from V and 3 bases from J, with 21 bases between. The CDR3 runs to 16 residues. The CDR3, as DNA: TGCAGCGTTGGTCACATTATAACACTGTGGGACACTGAAGCTTTCTTT. It translates to CSVGHIITLWDTEAFF.

A note on this clone: The same CDR3 also results from other DNA sequences found in this sample. This chain links TRBV30 with TRBJ2-3; D possibly corresponds to TRBD1 (5 bases). CDR1 and CDR2 (germline): GTSNPN, SVGIG (reference sequence). V gave up 3 bases and J gave up 0 bases, with 7 bases separating them. This CDR3 has 13 amino acids. This chain's CDR3 is CAWSPGSTDTQYF. The CDR3 coding sequence is TGTGCCTGGAGCCCAGGGAGCACAGATACGCAGTATTTT.

A single count supports this clone. The chain carries TRBV28 and TRBJ1-3, with unresolved D. Deletions cut 1 base from V and 8 bases from J, with 3 bases between. The germline V gene encodes CDR1 MDHEN and CDR2 SYDVKM. The CDR3 consists of 11 residues. The CDR3 nucleotides read TGTGCCAGCAGTTTATCTTACACCATATATTTT. As protein: CASSLSYTIYF.